This T cell receptor (beta chain) comes out of a study of T cells after yellow fever vaccination. Overall study context: SMART-Seq v4 Ultra Low Input prepared the low-cell-number fractions.

CDR3 length equals 17 residues. Germline lookup yields CDR1 ENHRY and CDR2 SYGVKD. Trimming cost V 3 bases and J 5 bases, with 22 bases left between them. A remark on this clonotype: Its antigen is not known.

Findings and limits, study-wide: Most clones from primary vaccination were detected again post-booster (96% CD4, roughly 91% CD8). Clonotypes appearing in both CD4 and CD8 compartments existed, and their share was small.

As TCR cDNA was made by 5'RACE template switching, a universal primer site and UMIs were added. Each CDR3 protein gets one entry after TCRdb re-called the 5' RACE reads with MiXCR. The sample has about 510,000 distinct CDR3 sequences; 20% to 25% are singletons. This TCR came from a man aged 18 to 29 who received the YFV17D yellow fever vaccine. Source: PBMCs, taken less than 25 days after the first yellow fever vaccination. The chain joins TRBV10-3 to TRBJ1-2; D might be TRBD1 (6 bases). The CDR3 region is CAISDKMGPTDRYGYTF. DNA for the CDR3: TGTGCCATCAGTGACAAAATGGGACCGACGGACAGATATGGCTACACCTTC.